The 11 T cell receptor beta chains listed next were all sequenced from one sample in a study of cytomegalovirus exposure and HLA in healthy donors. 13 Jbeta primers and 60 Vbeta primers were used for the PCR. Here immunoSEQ multiplex PCR was the method, and the copy in TCRdb shows in-frame clones only, minus some. The sample consists of more than 200,000 clones, 85% to 90% of them appearing once. The sequencing input was PBMCs. The receptor set was obtained from a human donor in good health.

This chain connects TRBV15 to TRBJ2-7; D might be TRBD1 (5 bases). With 3 bases removed from V and 2 bases from J, the gap between germline ends came to 14 bases. This CDR3 contains 15 residues. Germline loops: CDR1 LNHNV, CDR2 YYDKDF (reference sequence). CDR3 sequence reads: CATSRDRQNTYEQYF. Written as DNA, the CDR3 is TGTGCCACCAGCAGGGATAGACAGAACACCTACGAGCAGTACTTC.

The J gene is TRBJ2-7, the V gene TRBV13; possibly TRBD2 for D (6 bases). CDR1 PRHDT and CDR2 FYEKMQ come from the germline V gene (reference sequence). The CDR3 is 15 residues long. V was shortened by 6 bases and J by 1 base, with 16 bases between the two germline ends. The CDR3 bases are TGTGCCAGCAGGGAGGGAGGTACCTTATCCTACGAGCAGTACTTC. This encodes CASREGGTLSYEQYF.

This clone has only a few counts. The chain links TRBV5-5 to TRBJ2-5; 7 positions agree with TRBD1. The J call is in doubt because the DNA end fits TRBJ2-7 better. Germline CDR1 reads SGHKS; CDR2 reads YYEKEE (reference sequence). CDR3 length: 13 residues. The chain's CDR3 is CASRQGQNYEQYF. DNA of the CDR3: TGTGCCAGCAGACAGGGACAGAACTACGAGCAGTACTTC.

This chain joins TRBV6-6 and TRBJ2-1; D is possibly TRBD1 (5 bases). In germline, CDR1 is MNHNY, CDR2 SVGAGI (reference sequence). This CDR3 comprises 15 residues. The V gene lost 8 bases and the J gene lost 2 bases, with 16 bases spanning the gap. The CDR3 loop reads CASSVGQGAYNEQFF. The CDR3 nucleotides are TGTGCCAGCTCTGTCGGGCAGGGCGCCTACAATGAGCAGTTCTTC.

J is TRBJ2-3 and V is TRBV29-1, with TRBD2 matching 12 bases. The V and J ends lost 2 bases and 6 bases, in that order; junction bases with no gene match: 6. This CDR3 has 15 amino acids. From germline, CDR1 is SQVTM and CDR2 ANQGSEA. The CDR3 DNA reads as TGCAGCGTTGAAATGACTAGCGGGAGCAGGGATACGCAGTATTTT. It codes for CSVEMTSGSRDTQYF.

V usage is TRBV13 and J usage is TRBJ1-4; 7 bases fit TRBD1. CDR3 length: 14 residues. V shed 4 bases and J 5 bases; nucleotides not matched to a gene: 4. Germline assignment: CDR1 PRHDT and CDR2 FYEKMQ (reference sequence). Written as DNA, the CDR3 is TGTGCCAGCAGCTCAGGGGGAGCAAATGAAAAACTGTTTTTT. It yields the protein CASSSGGANEKLFF.

The chain is built from TRBV6-1 and TRBJ1-2, with D perhaps matching TRBD1 (5 bases). CDR1 is MNHNS and CDR2 is SASEGT in the germline V gene. V was trimmed by 6 bases and J by 4 bases, leaving 15 bases between them. The CDR3 contains 14 residues. In DNA form, the CDR3 reads TGTGCCAGCAGGGACATGCTTTTTGGCTATGGCTACACCTTC. Residues: CASRDMLFGYGYTF.

Comment on this clone: The same CDR3 is also encoded by other DNA sequences in this sample. The rearrangement uses TRBV7-3 and TRBJ2-3, with TRBD2 identical over 11 bases. The germline gives CDR1 SGHTA, CDR2 FQGTGA. V lost 4 bases to trimming and J lost 2 bases; unmatched junction nucleotides: 5. The CDR3 spans 16 residues. Here the CDR3 reads CASSSLAGGPTDTQYF. The DNA for the CDR3 is TGTGCCAGCAGCTCCTTAGCGGGAGGGCCCACAGATACGCAGTATTTT. The full variable domain, its missing parts supplied by reference TRBV7-3 and TRBJ2-3, is GAGVSQTPSNKVTEKGKYVELRCDPISGHTALYWYRQSLGQGPEFLIYFQGTGAADDSGLPNDRFFAVRPEGSVSTLKIQRTERGDSAVYLCASSSLAGGPTDTQYFGPGTRLTVL.

This clone has only one observation. The germline gene is not matched at one end of the junction; a read error may be the cause. The chain employs TRBV7-9 and TRBJ2-7, with D possibly matching TRBD2 (6 bases). Germline values: CDR1 SEHNR, CDR2 FQNEAQ (reference sequence). The CDR3 contains 15 residues. In nucleotides, the CDR3 is TGTTCCAGCAGCCAATCTAATAGCGGCTCCTACGAGCAGTACTTC. As protein: CSSSQSNSGSYEQYF.

The chain employs TRBV6-1 and TRBJ2-5; 10 nucleotides align to TRBD2. V trimming: 0 bases; J trimming: 2 bases; junction bases outside the gene matches: 0. Germline CDR1 reads MNHNS; CDR2 reads SASEGT. CDR3 length equals 15 residues. The CDR3 loop is CASSEAAGGQETQYF. CDR3 in DNA: TGTGCCAGCAGTGAAGCAGCGGGAGGGCAAGAGACCCAGTACTTC.

This rearrangement joins TRBV5-6 to TRBJ2-1, with 8 bases identical to TRBD2. This CDR3 comprises 16 residues. The V segment lost 6 bases and the J segment 4 bases; nucleotides outside the gene matches: 12. Germline loops: CDR1 SGHDT, CDR2 YYEEEE. The DNA of the CDR3 is TGTGCCAGCACCCCCCGGAAACTAGCGGAATACAATGAGCAGTTCTTC. It translates to CASTPRKLAEYNEQFF. Full variable domain (remainder filled in from reference TRBV5-6 and TRBJ2-1): DAGVTQSPTHLIKTRGQQVTLRCSPKSGHDTVSWYQQALGQGPQFIFQYYEEEERQRGNFPDRFSGHQFPNYSSELNVNALLLGDSALYLCASTPRKLAEYNEQFFGPGTRLTVL.